This T cell receptor (beta chain) was observed in a study of memory CD4+ T cells and cytomegalovirus serostatus. TCRdb's table, derived via immunoSEQ multiplex PCR, lists solely in-frame clones and lacks some. The sample has about 50,000 clones; roughly 78% are singletons. Trimming took 4 bases from V and 0 from J; bases not matched to a gene: 4. CDR1 and CDR2 (germline): SGHTS, YDEGEE. The CDR3 is 15 amino acids. Single viable CD3+CD4+CD8-CD45RO+ cells were sorted as the memory CD4+ T cells. V is TRBV5-8 and J is TRBJ2-7; 10 nucleotides agree with TRBD1. The specimen sequenced was memory CD4+ T cells from blood. This receptor was taken from an adult in good health and CMV-seronegative. CDR3 coding DNA: TGTGCCAGCAGCCCGGGGACAGGGGCCTCCTACGAGCAGTACTTC. Protein product: CASSPGTGASYEQYF.